The 31 T cell receptor beta chains presented below share a single source sample, sequenced in a study of cytomegalovirus exposure and HLA in healthy donors. Primers included in the PCR were 60 Vbeta and 13 Jbeta primers. Assay used: immunoSEQ multiplex PCR; TCRdb lists only in-frame clones, some missing. The data contain approximately 92,000 clones, less than 70% of them seen just once; the ten biggest clones take up roughly 2.7%. Sequencing used PBMCs. Source of these receptors: a man in his fifties or sixties in good health and CMV-seronegative.

The chain carries TRBV6-1 and TRBJ1-4, with D unresolved. CDR1 and CDR2 from the germline V gene are MNHNS and SASEGT. The CDR3 loop spans 15 amino acids. Trimming stripped 3 bases from V and 3 bases from J, with 11 bases between. The DNA of the CDR3 is TGTGCCAGCAGTGAGGGCTCGTGGTCTAATGAAAAACTGTTTTTT. Translating it yields CASSEGSWSNEKLFF.

The V and J genes are TRBV7-2 and TRBJ2-6; D ambiguous. CDR1 SGHTA and CDR2 FQGNSA come from the germline V gene. This CDR3 spans 14 amino acids. The V end was cut by 8 bases, the J end by 2 bases, with 10 bases between. CDR3 nucleotides: TGTGCCAGCGATCAAACTACTGGGGCCAACGTCCTGACTTTC. Encoded protein: CASDQTTGANVLTF.

V and J are TRBV5-1 and TRBJ1-5, with D perhaps TRBD1 (6 bases). Germline assignment: CDR1 SGHRS and CDR2 YFSETQ. With 4 bases removed from V and 3 bases from J, the gap between germline ends came to 14 bases. This CDR3 spans 15 amino acids. DNA for the CDR3: TGCGCCAGCAGCCCCCAGGGGCAGCCCAATCAGCCCCAGCATTTT. This codes for CASSPQGQPNQPQHF.

V usage is TRBV18 and J usage is TRBJ1-5; 10 bases are shared with TRBD1. V shed 3 bases, J shed 0 bases, and the junction held 11 bases outside the gene matches. This CDR3 contains 19 residues. From germline, CDR1 is KGHSH and CDR2 LQKENI. The DNA for the CDR3 is TGTGCCAGCTCACCGGGACCGGGACAGGGGACATATAGCAATCAGCCCCAGCATTTT. It yields the protein CASSPGPGQGTYSNQPQHF.

The gene calls are TRBV18 and TRBJ1-1, with a tentative D call TRBD1 (5 bases). The CDR3 loop spans 13 amino acids. Germline V lookup: CDR1 KGHSH, CDR2 LQKENI. V shed 5 bases and J shed 4 bases, with 11 bases lying between them. The CDR3, as DNA: TGTGCCAGCTCAGCCACAGGCCTCACTGAAGCTTTCTTT. The encoded protein is CASSATGLTEAFF. Using reference TRBV18 and TRBJ1-1 for the parts outside the CDR3, the full variable domain is NAGVMQNPRHLVRRRGQEARLRCSPMKGHSHVYWYRQLPEEGLKFMVYLQKENIIDESGMPKERFSAEFPKEGPSILRIQQVVRGDSAAYFCASSATGLTEAFFGQGTRLTVV.

This clone was seen just once. V and J are TRBV5-1 and TRBJ1-1; 9 positions agree with TRBD1. With 0 bases clipped from V and 3 bases from J, the junction kept 3 bases outside the gene matches. This CDR3 is built from 15 residues. The germline V gene encodes CDR1 SGHRS and CDR2 YFSETQ. CDR3 bases: TGCGCCAGCAGCTTGGAAGGACAGGGGCACACTGAAGCTTTCTTT. This translates into CASSLEGQGHTEAFF.

V is TRBV14 and J is TRBJ2-1; D might be TRBD2 (6 bases). V dropped 4 bases and J dropped 1 base, with 23 bases sitting between them. Germline V CDR1 and CDR2: SGHDN, FVKESK. The CDR3 runs to 19 residues. The CDR3 spells CASSLLRTKSIGSYNEQFF. The DNA for the CDR3 is TGTGCCAGCAGCCTTCTAAGGACTAAGTCGATTGGGTCCTACAATGAGCAGTTCTTC. The variable domain in full, with the rest retrieved from reference TRBV14 and TRBJ2-1, is EAGVTQFPSHSVIEKGQTVTLRCDPISGHDNLYWYRRVMGKEIKFLLHFVKESKQDESGMPNNRFLAERTGGTYSTLKVQPAELEDSGVYFCASSLLRTKSIGSYNEQFFGPGTRLTVL.

The chain has TRBV6-1 and TRBJ1-5; D is unresolved. Between the trimmed V and J ends, which lost 1 base and 7 bases, there was a span of 11 bases. The germline gives CDR1 MNHNS, CDR2 SASEGT. The CDR3 runs 14 residues. The CDR3 nucleotides read TGTGCCAGCAGTGAAGGGAGGGTTTACCAGCCCCAGCATTTT. As protein: CASSEGRVYQPQHF.

This clone has more than one count but fewer than ten. V and J are TRBV7-3 and TRBJ1-1; D possibly corresponds to TRBD1 (5 bases). Trimming stripped 2 bases from V and 0 bases from J, with 7 bases between. The CDR3 has 14 residues. CDR1 and CDR2 (germline): SGHTA, FQGTGA. Here the CDR3 reads CASSLQGMNTEAFF. The CDR3 bases are TGTGCCAGCAGCTTACAGGGTATGAACACTGAAGCTTTCTTT.

The J gene is TRBJ1-5, the V gene TRBV28; D remains unclear. Trimming removed 6 bases from V and 2 bases from J, with 26 bases in between. This CDR3 spans 19 amino acids. CDR1 is MDHEN, CDR2 SYDVKM, per germline. This CDR3 reads CASSSTYGREGVGNQPQHF. In nucleotides, the CDR3 is TGTGCCAGCAGCTCTACCTACGGGAGGGAGGGTGTTGGCAATCAGCCCCAGCATTTT. Filled out from reference TRBV28 and TRBJ1-5, the complete variable domain reads DVKVTQSSRYLVKRTGEKVFLECVQDMDHENMFWYRQDPGLGLRLIYFSYDVKMKEKGDIPEGYSVSREKKERFSLILESASTNQTSMYLCASSSTYGREGVGNQPQHFGDGTRLSIL.

V and J are TRBV19 and TRBJ1-1, with 7 bases fitting TRBD1. Germline-derived CDR1 and CDR2 are LNHDA and SQIVND (reference sequence). The CDR3 has 15 residues. The V and J ends lost 5 bases and 5 bases, in that order; junction bases with no gene match: 11. The CDR3 nucleotides read TGTGCCAGTAGTTCATTCGGACAGGTCGGGACTGAAGCTTTCTTT. This gives the protein CASSSFGQVGTEAFF.

J is TRBJ2-5 and V is TRBV5-1, with TRBD2 matching 9 bases. The CDR3 loop spans 15 amino acids. The V gene's germline CDR1 is SGHRS and CDR2 YFSETQ. The junction had 7 bases not matched to a gene; V was cut back by 4 bases and J by 3 bases. The chain's CDR3 is CASSVLAGREETQYF. Written as DNA, the CDR3 is TGCGCCAGCAGCGTTCTAGCGGGGAGAGAAGAGACCCAGTACTTC.

The gene calls are TRBV4-3 and TRBJ1-3; D remains ambiguous. Germline V gene sequence: CDR1 LGHNA, CDR2 YSLEER. This CDR3 spans 15 amino acids. Trimming took off 1 base at V and 2 bases at J, with 9 bases between the two ends. Here the CDR3 DNA reads TGCGCCAGCAGCCAAGGTGGAGGGCCTGGAAACACCATATATTTT. Amino acids: CASSQGGGPGNTIYF.

About this clone itself: The junction and the germline gene differ at one end; a read error may be behind it. V gene TRBV7-2 combines with J gene TRBJ2-1; 7 nucleotides align to TRBD2. CDR3 length: 14 amino acids. Germline lookup yields CDR1 SGHTA and CDR2 FQGNSA. For the CDR3, the DNA is TGTGCCAGCAGCTTATCTCAACGATTGGGTGGGAGGGTCTTC. It is translated as CASSLSQRLGGRVF.

This chain connects TRBV5-1 to TRBJ2-5; 9 bases fit TRBD1. The CDR3 is 13 residues long. Germline lookup yields CDR1 SGHRS and CDR2 YFSETQ. The trim removed 5 bases at V and 9 bases at J, leaving 8 bases unmatched. The CDR3 region is CASRTGGGRAQYF. The DNA for the CDR3 is TGCGCCAGCAGGACAGGGGGGGGAAGAGCCCAGTACTTC.

V and J are TRBV7-3 and TRBJ2-1; 7 bases are a match to TRBD2. Germline V lookup: CDR1 SGHTA, CDR2 FQGTGA. The length of the CDR3 is 16 residues. V lost 0 bases and J lost 4; bases outside the gene matches: 6. The CDR3 protein is CASSLTGGLPYNEQFF. The CDR3 bases are TGTGCCAGCAGCTTAACGGGGGGACTACCGTACAATGAGCAGTTCTTC.

This clone came up a few times. The rearrangement uses TRBV28 and TRBJ1-4; D is uncertain. This CDR3 region has 14 residues. Trimming took off 3 bases at V and 5 bases at J, with 10 bases between the two ends. Germline V gene lookup returns CDR1 MDHEN and CDR2 SYDVKM. The CDR3 DNA follows: TGTGCCAGCAGTTTGCAACAGTTAAATGAAAAACTGTTTTTT. This translates into CASSLQQLNEKLFF.

This clone has only a few counts. The chain links TRBV7-9 to TRBJ1-1; 9 bases line up with TRBD1. V shed 5 bases and J 5 bases; nucleotides not matched to a gene: 6. The CDR3 loop spans 14 amino acids. Germline values: CDR1 SEHNR, CDR2 FQNEAQ (reference sequence). CDR3 amino acids: CASSQTGGITEAFF. The CDR3 region has the DNA TGTGCCAGCAGCCAAACAGGGGGCATAACTGAAGCTTTCTTT.

The chain has TRBV6-5 and TRBJ1-1; no clear D gene. Trimming shortened V by 6 bases and J by 2 bases, and 13 bases separated the two germline ends. Per the germline V gene, CDR1 is MNHEY and CDR2 is SVGAGI. CDR3 size: 14 residues. CDR3 residues: CASRTWTDNTEAFF. Here the CDR3 DNA reads TGTGCCAGCAGAACCTGGACTGATAACACTGAAGCTTTCTTT.

V is TRBV19 and J is TRBJ1-1; the match to TRBD1 covers 7 bases. This CDR3 region has 13 residues. V was clipped by 4 bases and J by 7 bases; unmatched bases: 6. CDR1 LNHDA and CDR2 SQIVND come from the germline V gene (reference sequence). The CDR3 nucleotides read TGTGCCAGTAGTAATCGACAGGGCCTTGAAGCTTTCTTT. Its translation is CASSNRQGLEAFF. Drawing the rest from reference TRBV19 and TRBJ1-1, the complete variable domain is DGGITQSPKYLFRKEGQNVTLSCEQNLNHDAMYWYRQDPGQGLRLIYYSQIVNDFQKGDIAEGYSVSREKKESFPLTVTSAQKNPTAFYLCASSNRQGLEAFFGQGTRLTVV.

The rearrangement joins TRBV5-1 to TRBJ2-5; the D is unclear. The V gene lost 0 bases and the J gene lost 2 bases, with 11 bases spanning the gap. Germline values: CDR1 SGHRS, CDR2 YFSETQ. This CDR3 contains 15 residues. The CDR3 bases are TGCGCCAGCAGCTTGGCTTCAGGCCTACAAGAGACCCAGTACTTC. Translating gives CASSLASGLQETQYF. The entire variable domain, with the rest obtained from reference TRBV5-1 and TRBJ2-5, is as follows: KAGVTQTPRYLIKTRGQQVTLSCSPISGHRSVSWYQQTPGQGLQFLFEYFSETQRNKGNFPGRFSGRQFSNSRSEMNVSTLELGDSALYLCASSLASGLQETQYFGPGTRLLVL.

This clone showed up just once. This rearrangement joins TRBV5-1 to TRBJ1-1; TRBD1 aligns across 7 bases. The CDR3 is made up of 15 amino acids. V was clipped by 6 bases and J by 4 bases; unmatched bases: 12. Germline V gene data show CDR1 as SGHRS and CDR2 as YFSETQ. The CDR3 loop is CASKTDRAGGTEAFF. The CDR3 DNA is TGCGCCAGCAAGACCGACAGGGCTGGCGGCACTGAAGCTTTCTTT. Full variable domain (rest looked up from reference TRBV5-1 and TRBJ1-1): KAGVTQTPRYLIKTRGQQVTLSCSPISGHRSVSWYQQTPGQGLQFLFEYFSETQRNKGNFPGRFSGRQFSNSRSEMNVSTLELGDSALYLCASKTDRAGGTEAFFGQGTRLTVV.

This sequence joins TRBV19 and TRBJ2-1; 7 positions match TRBD2. Trimming at V came to 4 bases and at J to 9 bases, leaving 9 bases not matched to a gene. The CDR3 contains 14 residues. From germline, CDR1 is LNHDA and CDR2 SQIVND (reference sequence). CDR3: CASSTLRGVAEQFF. DNA for the CDR3: TGTGCCAGTAGTACCCTTCGGGGGGTGGCTGAGCAGTTCTTC.

The V and J genes are TRBV7-2 and TRBJ1-1, with unresolved D. V was trimmed by 5 bases and J by 1 base, leaving 8 bases between them. The germline V gene encodes CDR1 SGHTA and CDR2 FQGNSA. CDR3 length equals 13 residues. This CDR3 is CASSLRQNTEAFF. CDR3 nucleotide sequence: TGTGCCAGCAGCCTGCGACAGAACACTGAAGCTTTCTTT.

Here the CDR3 reads CASSAGQFYGYTF. As DNA, the CDR3 is TGTGCCAGCAGCGCGGGACAGTTCTATGGCTACACCTTC. V usage is TRBV7-6 and J usage is TRBJ1-2, with 7 bases identical to TRBD1. CDR3 length: 13 residues. Trimming at V came to 5 bases and at J to 4 bases, leaving 4 bases not matched to a gene. Germline-derived CDR1 and CDR2 are SGHVS and FNYEAQ.

The chain carries TRBV2 and TRBJ1-2; 8 bases are a match to TRBD1. The germline V gene encodes CDR1 SNHLY and CDR2 FYNNEI. The CDR3 totals 14 residues. V lost 8 bases and J lost 7; bases outside the gene matches: 12. The CDR3 DNA is TGTGCCAGCGGCCTTGGGACAGGCGAGGGTGGCTACACCTTC. Translating it yields CASGLGTGEGGYTF.

The rearrangement uses TRBV30 and TRBJ2-7; 9 bases agree with TRBD1. The junction had 2 bases not matched to a gene; V was cut back by 8 bases and J by 0 bases. Germline V gene sequence: CDR1 GTSNPN, CDR2 SVGIG (reference sequence). The CDR3 is made up of 12 amino acids. The CDR3 bases are TGTGCCGGACAGGGGAACTCCTACGAGCAGTACGTC. The encoded protein is CAGQGNSYEQYV.

The chain has TRBV11-3 and TRBJ2-3, with 12 bases matching TRBD2. CDR3 length: 16 amino acids. V lost 5 bases to trimming and J lost 5 bases; unmatched junction nucleotides: 8. Per the germline V gene, CDR1 is SGHNT and CDR2 is YENEEA. CDR3: CASSLRTSGAGDTQYF. The CDR3 region has the DNA TGTGCCAGCAGCCTCCGGACTAGCGGGGCCGGAGATACGCAGTATTTT.

The chain recombines TRBV7-9 with TRBJ2-1; 11 bases align to TRBD2. The germline gives CDR1 SEHNR, CDR2 FQNEAQ (reference sequence). The CDR3 is made up of 18 amino acids. Unmatched junction bases numbered 13, after V lost 1 base and J lost 8 bases. The CDR3 DNA sequence: TGTGCCAGCAGCTTAGTTGTTAGCGGGAGGGCCGAGGGCCATGAGCAGTTCTTC. It yields the protein CASSLVVSGRAEGHEQFF. Looking up the rest from reference TRBV7-9 and TRBJ2-1 gives the full variable domain: DTGVSQNPRHKITKRGQNVTFRCDPISEHNRLYWYRQTLGQGPEFLTYFQNEAQLEKSRLLSDRFSAERPKGSFSTLEIQRTEQGDSAMYLCASSLVVSGRAEGHEQFFGPGTRLTVL.

The chain carries TRBV9 and TRBJ1-2; D may be TRBD1 (5 bases). Germline CDR1 is SGDLS and CDR2 is YYNGEE. With 3 bases removed from V and 2 bases from J, the gap between germline ends came to 8 bases. This CDR3 region has 13 residues. Here the CDR3 reads CASSGRGNYGYTF. CDR3 DNA sequence: TGTGCCAGCAGCGGACGGGGGAACTATGGCTACACCTTC. The whole variable domain, filled in from reference TRBV9 and TRBJ1-2, reads DSGVTQTPKHLITATGQRVTLRCSPRSGDLSVYWYQQSLDQGLQFLIQYYNGEERAKGNILERFSAQQFPDLHSELNLSSLELGDSALYFCASSGRGNYGYTFGSGTRLTVV.

The chain couples TRBV6-4 to TRBJ2-3; 7 bases agree with TRBD1. The CDR3 has 13 residues. The J segment lost 2 bases and the V segment lost 8 bases, leaving 4 bases of the junction unmatched. In germline, CDR1 is MRHNA, CDR2 SNTAGT. CDR3 in DNA: TGTGCCAGCTCAGGACAGGTCACAGATACGCAGTATTTT. Its translation is CASSGQVTDTQYF.